One sample yielded the 18 T cell receptor beta chains listed below, sequenced in a study of Ad26.COV2.S vaccination and SARS-CoV-2 variants. Produced via immunoSEQ multiplex PCR; TCRdb's table is partial and in-frame only. The data hold roughly 510,000 clones, with around 85% observed a single time. Treatment denoted: 19 received Ad26.COV2.S at low or high dose, single or two shots; several received placebo; per-sample allocation not given. Samples came from day 63 after the first vaccine or placebo injection. The sample consisted of peripheral blood, taken in a trial of Ad26.COV2.S vaccine versus placebo. The receptors here all came from a person aged 18 to 59 who received the Ad26.COV2.S COVID-19 vaccine or a placebo.

In its sample, this clone was seen a few times. J is TRBJ2-7 and V is TRBV10-1; maybe TRBD1 (6 bases). This CDR3 comprises 12 residues. Germline CDR1 WNHNN, CDR2 SYGVQD (reference sequence). Trimming pared 6 bases from V and 4 bases from J, leaving 10 bases between. This CDR3 is CASRKTGYEQYF. CDR3 sequence (DNA): TGCGCCAGCAGAAAGACAGGTTACGAGCAGTACTTC.

V and J are TRBV4-2 and TRBJ2-7; TRBD2 matches 7 bases. The CDR3 has 15 residues. CDR1 LGHNA and CDR2 YNFKEQ come from the germline V gene. The V segment lost 2 bases and the J segment 4 bases; nucleotides outside the gene matches: 8. As DNA, the CDR3 is TGTGCCAGCAGCCAAAGTTTCAGTAGCGGGTACGAGCAGTACTTC. As protein: CASSQSFSSGYEQYF.

The rearrangement joins TRBV6-5 to TRBJ1-1; D call uncertain. Germline CDR1 reads MNHEY; CDR2 reads SVGAGI. CDR3 length: 14 amino acids. Trimming stripped 5 bases from V and 0 bases from J, with 10 bases between. The CDR3: CASSLSGLNTEAFF. For the CDR3, the DNA is TGTGCCAGCAGTCTTTCCGGATTGAACACTGAAGCTTTCTTT.

The rearrangement joins TRBV4-2 to TRBJ2-1, with D possibly called TRBD1 or TRBD2 (5 bases each). Germline CDR1 is LGHNA and CDR2 is YNFKEQ. This CDR3 is 13 amino acids long. Trimming took 4 bases from V and 9 from J, leaving 13 bases between them. The CDR3 loop is CASSLGGRAEQFF. The CDR3 DNA is TGTGCCAGCAGCCTTGGGGGACGCGCTGAGCAGTTCTTC.

This clone was counted a single time. The rearrangement uses TRBV2 and TRBJ1-2; possible D gene TRBD1, 5 bases. Germline lookup yields CDR1 SNHLY and CDR2 FYNNEI. The CDR3 has 14 amino acids. The V gene lost 4 bases and the J gene lost 5 bases, with 14 bases spanning the gap. The chain's CDR3 is CASSGTVGGYGYTF. The DNA of the CDR3 is TGTGCCAGCAGTGGAACAGTTGGGGGATATGGCTACACCTTC.

The chain employs TRBV6-2 or TRBV6-3 and TRBJ1-2; D is unclear. CDR3 length equals 15 residues. The V and J ends lost 5 bases and 3 bases respectively, with 16 bases between them. Germline CDR1 MNHEY, CDR2 SVGEGT. The CDR3 region is CASSPSGVPYYGYTF. CDR3 in DNA: TGTGCCAGCAGTCCCTCGGGTGTCCCCTACTATGGCTACACCTTC.

This chain links TRBV7-9 with TRBJ1-1; no clear D gene. Looked up from germline, CDR1 is SEHNR and CDR2 is FQNEAQ (reference sequence). V lost 5 bases and J lost 1, with 17 bases in between. This CDR3 is 16 amino acids long. The CDR3 loop reads CASSKGPAGPNTEAFF. The DNA of the CDR3 is TGTGCCAGCAGCAAAGGGCCCGCAGGCCCGAACACTGAAGCTTTCTTT.

J is TRBJ1-1 and V is TRBV5-1; the match to TRBD1 covers 9 bases. The CDR3 covers 14 residues. Per the germline V gene, CDR1 is SGHRS and CDR2 is YFSETQ. Trimming cost V 4 bases and J 4 bases; bases outside gene matches: 5. CDR3 residues: CASSATGGVTEAFF. In nucleotides, the CDR3 is TGCGCCAGCAGCGCAACAGGGGGCGTCACTGAAGCTTTCTTT. Supplemented by reference TRBV5-1 and TRBJ1-1, the full variable domain reads KAGVTQTPRYLIKTRGQQVTLSCSPISGHRSVSWYQQTPGQGLQFLFEYFSETQRNKGNFPGRFSGRQFSNSRSEMNVSTLELGDSALYLCASSATGGVTEAFFGQGTRLTVV.

The chain employs TRBV4-1 and TRBJ1-2, with 7 bases identical to TRBD1. Germline V gene lookup returns CDR1 MGHRA and CDR2 YSYEKL. V shed 0 bases, J shed 7 bases, and the junction held 5 bases outside the gene matches. This CDR3 has 14 amino acids. DNA for the CDR3: TGCGCCAGCAGCCAAGACACAGGGGTTTCTGGCTACACCTTC. As protein: CASSQDTGVSGYTF.

This clone was seen a handful of times. The chain has TRBV28 and TRBJ1-6, with a weak D call TRBD1 (6 bases). Germline CDR1 reads MDHEN; CDR2 reads SYDVKM. V lost 7 bases and J lost 9, with 22 bases in between. CDR3 length: 16 residues. CDR3 bases: TGTGCCAGCAACCAACAGGGATCTGGCCGGGGTTCACCCCTCCACTTT. This gives the protein CASNQQGSGRGSPLHF.

The chain couples TRBV7-9 to TRBJ2-1; 11 nucleotides agree with TRBD2. The CDR3 is made up of 14 amino acids. Germline assignment: CDR1 SEHNR and CDR2 FQNEAQ (reference sequence). V gave up 6 bases and J gave up 15 bases; unmatched junction bases: 13. Here the CDR3 reads CASSDSGREESRFF. The CDR3 DNA reads as TGTGCCAGCAGTGATAGCGGGAGGGAGGAAAGTCGGTTCTTC.

This chain joins TRBV28 and TRBJ2-1; D remains ambiguous. The germline V gene encodes CDR1 MDHEN and CDR2 SYDVKM. V lost 5 bases and J 6 bases, leaving 17 bases between the germline ends. The CDR3 contains 15 residues. The CDR3 here is CASSPPGLETNEQFF. The CDR3 nucleotides read TGTGCCAGCAGTCCCCCCGGGTTGGAGACCAATGAGCAGTTCTTC.

The chain has TRBV7-8 and TRBJ1-4; 8 nucleotides agree with TRBD1. V shed 4 bases, J shed 7 bases, and the junction held 11 bases outside the gene matches. From germline, CDR1 is SGHVS and CDR2 FQNEAQ. CDR3 length: 16 residues. For the CDR3, the DNA is TGTGCCAGCAGCTATCCGCAGGGGGCGGGAGGTGAAAAACTGTTTTTT. Its protein is CASSYPQGAGGEKLFF.

This clone has only one observation. The genes are TRBV24-1 and TRBJ2-1; the D is unclear. This CDR3 comprises 14 residues. Looked up from germline, CDR1 is KGHDR and CDR2 is SFDVKD. Trimming cost V 2 bases and J 5 bases, with 9 bases left between them. The chain's CDR3 is CATSDSPLHNEQFF. In nucleotides, the CDR3 is TGTGCCACCAGTGATTCTCCCTTACACAATGAGCAGTTCTTC.

The chain uses TRBV28 and TRBJ2-1; no clear D gene. V was trimmed by 3 bases and J by 4 bases, leaving 13 bases between them. Germline V gene sequence: CDR1 MDHEN, CDR2 SYDVKM. There are 15 residues in the CDR3. CDR3 region: CASSFFPQVYNEQFF. For the CDR3, the DNA is TGTGCCAGCAGTTTTTTCCCCCAGGTTTACAATGAGCAGTTCTTC.

The chain carries TRBV28 and TRBJ2-7; 12 bases map to TRBD2. Trimming at V came to 6 bases and at J to 0 bases, leaving 12 bases not matched to a gene. Germline-derived CDR1 and CDR2 are MDHEN and SYDVKM. The CDR3 is 18 residues long. Written as DNA, the CDR3 is TGTGCCAGCAGCCTGAAACTGGGACTAGCGGGCCTCTCCTACGAGCAGTACTTC. Its translation: CASSLKLGLAGLSYEQYF.

The rearrangement links TRBV15 to TRBJ2-1, with 7 bases lining up with TRBD1. CDR1 and CDR2 from the germline V gene are LNHNV and YYDKDF (reference sequence). The CDR3 has 15 residues. V trimming: 1 base; J trimming: 10 bases; junction bases outside the gene matches: 10. The CDR3 bases are TGTGCCACCAGCAGAGGAAATCCAGGGGGATTGGAGCAGTTCTTC. It translates to CATSRGNPGGLEQFF.

This chain links TRBV29-1 with TRBJ1-2; D perhaps matches TRBD1 (5 bases). Trimming cost V 5 bases and J 8 bases, with 12 bases left between them. The germline gives CDR1 SQVTM, CDR2 ANQGSEA. The CDR3 contains 11 residues. CDR3: CSVNLGGGYTF. The CDR3 nucleotides read TGCAGCGTTAATCTTGGGGGGGGCTACACCTTC.